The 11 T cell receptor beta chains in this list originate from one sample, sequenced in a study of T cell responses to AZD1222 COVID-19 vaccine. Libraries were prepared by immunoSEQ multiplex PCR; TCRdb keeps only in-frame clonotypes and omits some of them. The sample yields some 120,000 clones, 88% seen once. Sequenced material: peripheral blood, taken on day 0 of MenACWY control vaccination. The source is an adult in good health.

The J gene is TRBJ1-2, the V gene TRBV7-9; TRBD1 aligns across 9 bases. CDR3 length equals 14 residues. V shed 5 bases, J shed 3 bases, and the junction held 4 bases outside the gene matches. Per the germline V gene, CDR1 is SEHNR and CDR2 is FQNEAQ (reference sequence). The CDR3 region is CASSVGQGHYGYTF. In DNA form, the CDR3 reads TGTGCCAGCAGCGTAGGACAGGGGCACTATGGCTACACCTTC.

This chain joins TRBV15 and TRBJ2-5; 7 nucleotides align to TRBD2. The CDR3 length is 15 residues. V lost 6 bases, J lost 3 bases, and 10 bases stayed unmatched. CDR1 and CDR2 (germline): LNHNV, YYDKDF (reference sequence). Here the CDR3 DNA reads TGTGCCACCAGGGGGGGGGTATCAAGAGAAGAGACCCAGTACTTC. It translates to CATRGGVSREETQYF.

This CDR3 reads CASSIGRGGLNEQFF. The CDR3 DNA reads TGTGCCAGTAGTATTGGTAGAGGTGGATTAAATGAGCAGTTCTTC. This chain joins TRBV19 and TRBJ2-1, with unresolved D. The ends were cut back, 3 bases at V and 7 bases at J, with 16 bases in the middle. Looked up from germline, CDR1 is LNHDA and CDR2 is SQIVND (reference sequence). The CDR3 extends over 15 amino acids.

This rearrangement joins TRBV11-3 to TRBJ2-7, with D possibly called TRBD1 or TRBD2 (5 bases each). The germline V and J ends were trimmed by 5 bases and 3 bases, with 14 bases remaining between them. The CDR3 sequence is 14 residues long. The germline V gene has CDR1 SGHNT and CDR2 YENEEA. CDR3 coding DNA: TGTGCCAGCAGCCTGGGACCTAGCAGCTACGAGCAGTACTTC. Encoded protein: CASSLGPSSYEQYF.

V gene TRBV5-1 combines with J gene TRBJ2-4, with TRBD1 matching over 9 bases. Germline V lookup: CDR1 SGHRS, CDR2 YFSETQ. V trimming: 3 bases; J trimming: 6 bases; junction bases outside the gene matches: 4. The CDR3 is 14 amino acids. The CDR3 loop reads CASSWGQGPNIQYF. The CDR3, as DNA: TGCGCCAGCAGCTGGGGACAGGGTCCAAACATTCAGTACTTC. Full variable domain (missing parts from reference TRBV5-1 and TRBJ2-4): KAGVTQTPRYLIKTRGQQVTLSCSPISGHRSVSWYQQTPGQGLQFLFEYFSETQRNKGNFPGRFSGRQFSNSRSEMNVSTLELGDSALYLCASSWGQGPNIQYFGAGTRLSVL.

CDR3: CASRSGDQPQHF. In DNA form, the CDR3 reads TGTGCCAGCAGATCTGGGGATCAGCCCCAGCATTTT. The chain has TRBV2 and TRBJ1-5; D gene unclear. The CDR3 sequence is 12 residues long. V was shortened by 6 bases and J by 5 bases, with 8 bases between the two germline ends. Germline V gene data show CDR1 as SNHLY and CDR2 as FYNNEI.

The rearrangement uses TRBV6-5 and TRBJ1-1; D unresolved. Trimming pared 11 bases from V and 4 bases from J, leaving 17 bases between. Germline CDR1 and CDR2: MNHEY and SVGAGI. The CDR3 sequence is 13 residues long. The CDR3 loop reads CACSDGVVTEAFF. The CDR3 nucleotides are TGTGCCTGCTCCGACGGGGTTGTCACTGAAGCTTTCTTT.

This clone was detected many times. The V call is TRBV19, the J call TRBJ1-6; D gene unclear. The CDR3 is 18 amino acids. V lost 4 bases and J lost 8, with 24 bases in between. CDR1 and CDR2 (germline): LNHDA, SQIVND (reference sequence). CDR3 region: CASSTIVTGTERDSPLHF. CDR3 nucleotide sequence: TGTGCCAGTAGTACAATAGTGACGGGAACCGAGCGGGATTCACCCCTCCACTTT.

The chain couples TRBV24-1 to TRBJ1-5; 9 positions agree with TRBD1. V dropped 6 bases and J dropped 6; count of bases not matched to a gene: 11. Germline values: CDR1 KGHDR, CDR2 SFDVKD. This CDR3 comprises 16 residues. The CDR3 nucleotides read TGTGCCACCAGTAAAACAGGGGGCACGAAGAGTCAGCCCCAGCATTTT. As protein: CATSKTGGTKSQPQHF.

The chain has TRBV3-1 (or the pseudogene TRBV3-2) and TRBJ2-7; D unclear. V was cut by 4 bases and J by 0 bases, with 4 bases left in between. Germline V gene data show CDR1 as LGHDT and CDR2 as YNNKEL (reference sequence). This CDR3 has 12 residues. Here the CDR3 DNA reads TGTGCCAGCAGCCTGGCCTCCTACGAGCAGTACTTC. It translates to CASSLASYEQYF.

The CDR3 nucleotides read TGCGCCAGCAGACCCGAGGGCGGCACTGAAGCTTTCTTT. Translation gives CASRPEGGTEAFF. The chain combines TRBV5-1 with TRBJ1-1, with D unclear. V lost 5 bases and J 4 bases, leaving 12 bases between the germline ends. The CDR3 consists of 13 residues. Germline CDR1 SGHRS, CDR2 YFSETQ.